The next 21 T cell receptor beta chains were all read from a single sample in a study of blood T cell repertoires in COVID-19. Assay: immunoSEQ multiplex PCR; the TCRdb copy retains only in-frame clones and omits some. The sample lists more than 90,000 clones; over 60% were seen once. Sequenced sample: peripheral blood. The receptors were sampled from an older man with acute or convalescent COVID-19.

This rearrangement joins TRBV2 to TRBJ2-2; D is possibly TRBD1 (5 bases). CDR3 length: 13 amino acids. V dropped 4 bases and J dropped 7 bases, with 10 bases sitting between them. Germline V gene sequence: CDR1 SNHLY, CDR2 FYNNEI. CDR3 residues: CASSVRADGELFF. The CDR3, as DNA: TGTGCCAGCAGTGTCAGGGCAGACGGGGAGCTGTTTTTT.

The J gene is TRBJ2-7, the V gene TRBV6-5; D possibly corresponds to TRBD2 (5 bases). CDR1 is MNHEY, CDR2 SVGAGI, per germline. The CDR3 is 16 amino acids. V was trimmed by 0 bases and J by 7 bases, leaving 19 bases between them. Here the CDR3 DNA reads TGTGCCAGCAGTTACTCGAGTATGGGGAGCGTCAAAGAGCAGTACTTC. It codes for CASSYSSMGSVKEQYF.

This clone was seen just once. This chain joins TRBV2 and TRBJ2-7, with D possibly matching TRBD2 (5 bases). CDR1 and CDR2 (germline): SNHLY, FYNNEI. The CDR3 loop spans 13 amino acids. The V end was cut by 9 bases, the J end by 1 base, with 13 bases between. The CDR3 DNA reads TGTGCCAGTGACTACTCCGTGTCCTACGAGCAGTACTTC. Encoded protein: CASDYSVSYEQYF.

The table lists this clone with a count of one. The V call is TRBV6-6, the J call TRBJ2-5; 10 bases align to TRBD2. V gave up 4 bases and J gave up 1 base; unmatched junction bases: 6. The CDR3 sequence is 16 residues long. The germline CDR1 and CDR2 sequences are MNHNY and SVGAGI (reference sequence). CDR3 in amino acids: CASSFRIAGGQETQYF. As DNA, the CDR3 is TGTGCCAGCAGTTTCCGGATAGCGGGGGGCCAAGAGACCCAGTACTTC.

This chain connects TRBV7-8 to TRBJ2-5; 7 bases match TRBD2. Germline V lookup: CDR1 SGHVS, CDR2 FQNEAQ. The CDR3 is made up of 16 amino acids. The V gene end was trimmed by 1 base and the J gene end by 2 bases; junction bases not matched to a gene: 7. The CDR3, as DNA: TGTGCCAGCAGCTTAGATAGGTCTAGCGGACAAGAGACCCAGTACTTC. Translated, it gives CASSLDRSSGQETQYF.

The chain combines TRBV6-5 with TRBJ2-7; D gene unclear. CDR3 length: 11 residues. Trimming removed 6 bases at V and 6 bases at J, with 9 bases between. The germline gives CDR1 MNHEY, CDR2 SVGAGI. For the CDR3, the DNA is TGTGCCAGCAGCTCCACGGGCGAGCAGTACTTC. As protein: CASSSTGEQYF.

The V and J genes are TRBV11-2 and TRBJ2-7; possibly TRBD2 for D (5 bases). The CDR3 extends over 15 amino acids. Between the trimmed V and J ends, which lost 2 bases and 4 bases, there was a span of 15 bases. Germline V lookup: CDR1 SGHAT, CDR2 FQNNGV. CDR3 region: CASSLRSWEYYEQYF. CDR3 DNA: TGTGCCAGCAGCTTAAGATCGTGGGAGTATTACGAGCAGTACTTC.

This clone has just a few counts. The chain has TRBV7-2 and TRBJ2-2; 7 bases fit TRBD2. V shed 5 bases and J 5 bases; nucleotides not matched to a gene: 14. CDR3 length: 17 residues. Germline CDR1 and CDR2: SGHTA and FQGNSA. The CDR3 coding sequence is TGTGCCAGCAGCCAGAGAGCGGGGTCCCCTCGAACCGGGGAGCTGTTTTTT. Residues: CASSQRAGSPRTGELFF.

This sequence joins TRBV5-6 and TRBJ2-5; unclear D gene. CDR1 and CDR2 from the germline V gene are SGHDT and YYEEEE. V was shortened by 0 bases and J by 4 bases, with 7 bases between the two germline ends. The CDR3 consists of 13 residues. CDR3 bases: TGTGCCAGCAGCTTGGACAGTCGAGAGACCCAGTACTTC. This encodes CASSLDSRETQYF. Full variable domain (outside the CDR3, taken from reference TRBV5-6 and TRBJ2-5): DAGVTQSPTHLIKTRGQQVTLRCSPKSGHDTVSWYQQALGQGPQFIFQYYEEEERQRGNFPDRFSGHQFPNYSSELNVNALLLGDSALYLCASSLDSRETQYFGPGTRLLVL.

The V call is TRBV13, the J call TRBJ1-5, with 12 bases lining up with TRBD1. The CDR3 has 18 amino acids. Losses at the gene ends were 6 bases for V and 1 base for J; bases not matched to a gene: 10. CDR1 is PRHDT, CDR2 FYEKMQ, per germline (reference sequence). The CDR3 spells CASRKYWDRGLSNQPQHF. CDR3 nucleotide sequence: TGTGCCAGCAGAAAATACTGGGACAGGGGGCTGAGCAATCAGCCCCAGCATTTT.

This clone was counted between two and nine times. This chain joins TRBV25-1 and TRBJ2-7, with D possibly matching TRBD1 (6 bases). This CDR3 is built from 15 residues. Germline V CDR1 and CDR2: MGHDK, SYGVNS. V was shortened by 3 bases and J by 3 bases, with 15 bases between the two germline ends. CDR3 coding DNA: TGTGCCAGCAGTGAGCTAGGGGGATCGGGCTACGAGCAGTACTTC. This gives the protein CASSELGGSGYEQYF.

This rearrangement joins TRBV15 to TRBJ2-3; D possibly corresponds to TRBD2 (5 bases). Germline assignment: CDR1 LNHNV and CDR2 YYDKDF (reference sequence). This CDR3 spans 15 amino acids. The V end lost 0 bases, the J end lost 6 bases, and 13 bases lay between the germline ends. CDR3 in DNA: TGTGCCACCAGCAGAGATGCGGGCGGCCTTGATACGCAGTATTTT. It codes for CATSRDAGGLDTQYF.

The V call is TRBV9, the J call TRBJ2-1, with TRBD1 identical over 7 bases. The ends lost 0 bases at V and 6 bases at J; junction bases unmatched: 6. The CDR3 has 15 amino acids. Per the germline V gene, CDR1 is SGDLS and CDR2 is YYNGEE. The CDR3 sequence: CASSVVQGVSNEQFF. The DNA of the CDR3 is TGTGCCAGCAGCGTAGTCCAGGGGGTTTCCAATGAGCAGTTCTTC.

CDR3 protein: CSAVETGVSSYEQYF. In nucleotides, the CDR3 is TGCAGCGCCGTAGAGACAGGGGTGAGCTCCTACGAGCAGTACTTC. V and J are TRBV29-1 and TRBJ2-7; 8 positions match TRBD1. Unmatched junction bases numbered 11, after V lost 7 bases and J lost 0 bases. Germline V gene data show CDR1 as SQVTM and CDR2 as ANQGSEA. This CDR3 contains 15 residues.

This clone was found once. The CDR3 bases are TGTGCCAGCAGCCCAGGGACAACAGGGTTCGAAAAACTGTTTTTT. Translated, it gives CASSPGTTGFEKLFF. V gene TRBV4-2 combines with J gene TRBJ1-4; tentatively, D is TRBD1 (6 bases). The V end was cut by 4 bases, the J end by 8 bases, with 17 bases between. This CDR3 contains 15 residues. Germline CDR1 reads LGHNA; CDR2 reads YNFKEQ.

This chain connects TRBV4-1 to TRBJ1-2; TRBD1 aligns across 7 bases. V shed 3 bases, J shed 6 bases, and the junction held 7 bases outside the gene matches. The CDR3 covers 14 residues. Germline loops: CDR1 MGHRA, CDR2 YSYEKL. CDR3 coding DNA: TGCGCCAGCAGCCAGGCGGACAGGATGAATGGCTACACCTTC. It specifies CASSQADRMNGYTF.

The chain links TRBV5-6 to TRBJ1-5; the match to TRBD1 covers 7 bases. J gave up 0 bases and V 4 bases, and 7 bases lay outside the gene matches. In germline, CDR1 is SGHDT, CDR2 YYEEEE. CDR3 length: 16 amino acids. CDR3 loop: CASSIGTVNSNQPQHF. In DNA, the CDR3 is TGTGCCAGCAGCATCGGGACAGTCAATAGCAATCAGCCCCAGCATTTT.

The chain employs TRBV5-1 and TRBJ1-6, with 7 positions matching TRBD1. Germline V gene sequence: CDR1 SGHRS, CDR2 YFSETQ. V shed 4 bases, J shed 7 bases, and the junction held 8 bases outside the gene matches. This CDR3 region has 15 residues. Here the CDR3 DNA reads TGCGCCAGCAGCCAGGACAGGCCGGGGAATTCACCCCTCCACTTT. This translates into CASSQDRPGNSPLHF.

The CDR3 coding sequence is TGTGCCAGCACCTCTAGCGGGGGTACCGGGGAGCTGTTTTTT. It translates to CASTSSGGTGELFF. This sequence joins TRBV6-5 and TRBJ2-2, with 10 bases lining up with TRBD2. Looked up from germline, CDR1 is MNHEY and CDR2 is SVGAGI. The V gene end was trimmed by 7 bases and the J gene end by 5 bases; junction bases not matched to a gene: 4. The length of the CDR3 is 14 residues.

The chain joins TRBV5-8 to TRBJ2-1; no definite D call. Germline V gene lookup returns CDR1 SGHTS and CDR2 YDEGEE. This CDR3 has 15 amino acids. V lost 3 bases and J 0 bases, leaving 10 bases between the germline ends. The CDR3 DNA follows: TGTGCCAGCAGCTGGCCCCCCAGCTCCTACAATGAGCAGTTCTTC. Its protein product is CASSWPPSSYNEQFF. The full variable domain, its missing parts supplied by reference TRBV5-8 and TRBJ2-1, is EAGVTQSPTHLIKTRGQQATLRCSPISGHTSVYWYQQALGLGLQFLLWYDEGEERNRGNFPPRFSGRQFPNYSSELNVNALELEDSALYLCASSWPPSSYNEQFFGPGTRLTVL.

This chain links TRBV2 with TRBJ1-2, with D perhaps matching TRBD1 (6 bases). The length of the CDR3 is 15 residues. Between the trimmed V and J ends, which lost 0 bases and 5 bases, there was a span of 13 bases. Germline assignment: CDR1 SNHLY and CDR2 FYNNEI. The CDR3 sequence: CASSEAGRGRYGYTF. DNA for the CDR3: TGTGCCAGCAGTGAAGCGGGCAGGGGTCGGTATGGCTACACCTTC.